The entry below gives a single TCR beta chain sequence along with its context. The target antigen is unknown. The data derive from a study of cytomegalovirus exposure and HLA in healthy donors. Across the whole study: Both the roughly 120 validation repertoires and the approximately 700 first-cohort repertoires used the same platform, as reported by a later analysis.

Points from the study as a whole: Among the CMV-associated chains, three were confirmed in vitro as specific for CMV antigens.

The CDR3 contains 14 residues. Germline V gene data show CDR1 as MNHEY and CDR2 as SVGAGI. Trimming shortened V by 8 bases and J by 4 bases, and 15 bases separated the two germline ends. The repertoire was sequenced with immunoSEQ multiplex PCR; TCRdb's copy has only in-frame clones and lacks some. The sample includes about 54,000 clones, approximately 89% seen only once; the top ten take 8.4%. The sequence was collected from a woman aged 18-29 years in good health and CMV-seropositive. Sequenced input: PBMCs. The rearrangement uses TRBV6-5 and TRBJ1-5; D may be TRBD1 (6 bases). In DNA form, the CDR3 reads TGTGCCAGCTCCGGACAGAAGGGGAATCAGCCCCAGCATTTT. Translating gives CASSGQKGNQPQHF.